The TCR beta chain described here comes from a study of T cell responses to AZD1222 COVID-19 vaccine. Turning to this clone: Its antigen is as yet unknown. The junction does not match germline at one end; this may be a read error.

Profiled with immunoSEQ multiplex PCR; TCRdb holds only in-frame clones, not every one. The sample shows approximately 150,000 clones, approximately 93% of them seen only once. Pooled samples include second doses given at about 4 or 12 weeks. Study-level points and caveats: Most donors were white British and more were female, and clonal diversity was possibly underestimated. Receipt of two AZD1222 doses was followed by a rise in Spike-specific TCR breadth and depth.

Germline-derived CDR1 and CDR2 are SGHDT and YYEEEE. The CDR3 is made up of 14 amino acids. The rearrangement links TRBV5-6 to TRBJ2-5, with D possibly being TRBD1 (6 bases). The sample in question was peripheral blood, obtained 28 days after the second AZD1222 dose. The clonotype comes from an adult who received the AZD1222 COVID-19 vaccine. CDR3 region: CASSRPGHPESQYF. CDR3 in DNA: TGTGCCAGCAGCCGTCCGGGACACCCAGAGAGCCAGTACTTC.